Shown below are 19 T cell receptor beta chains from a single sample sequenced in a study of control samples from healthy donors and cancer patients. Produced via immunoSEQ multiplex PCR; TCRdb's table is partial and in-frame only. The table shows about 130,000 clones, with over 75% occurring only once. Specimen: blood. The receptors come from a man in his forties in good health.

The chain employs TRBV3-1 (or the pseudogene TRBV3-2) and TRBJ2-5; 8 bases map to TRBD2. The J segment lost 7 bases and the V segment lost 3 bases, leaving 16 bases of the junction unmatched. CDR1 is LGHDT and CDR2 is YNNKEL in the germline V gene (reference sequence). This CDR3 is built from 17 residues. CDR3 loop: CASSHGISGALTRTQYF. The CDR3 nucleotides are TGTGCCAGCAGCCATGGGATTAGCGGGGCGCTGACCAGGACCCAGTACTTC.

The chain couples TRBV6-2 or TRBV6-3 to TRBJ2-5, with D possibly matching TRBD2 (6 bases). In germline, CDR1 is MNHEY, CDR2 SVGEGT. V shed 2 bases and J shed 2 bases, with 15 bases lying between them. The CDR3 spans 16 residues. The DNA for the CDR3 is TGTGCCAGCAGTTACCCGAACCGACTAGTACAAGAGACCCAGTACTTC. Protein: CASSYPNRLVQETQYF.

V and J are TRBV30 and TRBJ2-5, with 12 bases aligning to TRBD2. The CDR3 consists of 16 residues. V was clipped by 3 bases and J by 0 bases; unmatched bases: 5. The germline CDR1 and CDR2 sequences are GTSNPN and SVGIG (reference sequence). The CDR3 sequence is CAWSHGLAGNQETQYF. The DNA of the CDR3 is TGTGCCTGGAGCCATGGACTAGCGGGGAACCAAGAGACCCAGTACTTC.

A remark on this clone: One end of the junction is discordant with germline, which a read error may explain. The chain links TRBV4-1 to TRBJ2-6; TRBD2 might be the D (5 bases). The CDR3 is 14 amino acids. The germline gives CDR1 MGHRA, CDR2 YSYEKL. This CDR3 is CASSQDPGVNVLTF. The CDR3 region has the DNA TGCGCCAGCAGCCAAGACCCCGGGGTCAACGTCCTGACTTTC.

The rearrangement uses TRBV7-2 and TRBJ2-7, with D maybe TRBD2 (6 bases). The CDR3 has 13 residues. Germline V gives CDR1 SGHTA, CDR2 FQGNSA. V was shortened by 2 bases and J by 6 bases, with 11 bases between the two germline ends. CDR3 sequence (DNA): TGTGCCAGCAGCTTAAAGGCGGGGACCGAGCAGTACTTC. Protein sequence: CASSLKAGTEQYF.

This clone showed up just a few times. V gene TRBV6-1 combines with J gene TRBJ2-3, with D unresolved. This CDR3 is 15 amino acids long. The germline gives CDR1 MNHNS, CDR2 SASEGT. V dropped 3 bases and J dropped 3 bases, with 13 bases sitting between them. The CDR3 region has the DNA TGTGCCAGCAGTGACCGGGTCCTGGGGACAGATACGCAGTATTTT. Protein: CASSDRVLGTDTQYF.

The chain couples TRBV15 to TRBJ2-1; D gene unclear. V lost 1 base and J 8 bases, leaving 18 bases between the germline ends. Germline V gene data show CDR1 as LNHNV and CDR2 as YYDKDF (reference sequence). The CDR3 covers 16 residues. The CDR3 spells CATSRGGMTLNDEQFF. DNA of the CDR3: TGTGCCACCAGCAGAGGAGGTATGACCCTCAACGATGAGCAGTTCTTC. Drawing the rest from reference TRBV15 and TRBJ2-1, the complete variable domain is DAMVIQNPRYQVTQFGKPVTLSCSQTLNHNVMYWYQQKSSQAPKLLFHYYDKDFNNEADTPDNFQSRRPNTSFCFLDIRSPGLGDTAMYLCATSRGGMTLNDEQFFGPGTRLTVL.

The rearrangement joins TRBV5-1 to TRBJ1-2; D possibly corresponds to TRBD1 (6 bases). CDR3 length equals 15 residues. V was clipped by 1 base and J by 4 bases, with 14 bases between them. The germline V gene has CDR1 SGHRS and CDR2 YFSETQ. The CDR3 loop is CASSLIPGAGYGYTF. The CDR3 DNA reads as TGCGCCAGCAGCTTGATACCAGGGGCAGGCTATGGCTACACCTTC.

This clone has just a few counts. The CDR3 reads CASSYRAGGDQPQHF. The CDR3 DNA is TGTGCCAGCAGTTACAGGGCAGGGGGCGACCAGCCCCAGCATTTT. The rearrangement links TRBV27 to TRBJ1-5; 8 bases match TRBD1. Looked up from germline, CDR1 is MNHEY and CDR2 is SMNVEV (reference sequence). This CDR3 has 15 amino acids. V dropped 4 bases and J dropped 7; count of bases not matched to a gene: 9.

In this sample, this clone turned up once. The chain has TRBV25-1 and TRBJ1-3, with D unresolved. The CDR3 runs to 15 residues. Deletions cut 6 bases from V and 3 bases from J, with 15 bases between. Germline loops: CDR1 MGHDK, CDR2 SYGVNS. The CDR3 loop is CASSRGDTLGNTIYF. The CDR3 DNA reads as TGTGCCAGCAGCCGGGGAGACACCCTTGGAAACACCATATATTTT.

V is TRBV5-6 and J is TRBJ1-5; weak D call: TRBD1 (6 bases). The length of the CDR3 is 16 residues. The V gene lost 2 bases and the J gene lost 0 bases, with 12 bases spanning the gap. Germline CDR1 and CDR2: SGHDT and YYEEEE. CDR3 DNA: TGTGCCAGCAGCTTTTGGGACACTTATAGCAATCAGCCCCAGCATTTT. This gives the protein CASSFWDTYSNQPQHF.

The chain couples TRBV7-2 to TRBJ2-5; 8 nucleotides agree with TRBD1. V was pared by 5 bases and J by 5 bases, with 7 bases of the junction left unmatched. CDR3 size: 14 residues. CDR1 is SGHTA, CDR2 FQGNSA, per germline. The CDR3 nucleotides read TGTGCCAGCAGCCCGAGGACAGGGTTGGAGACCCAGTACTTC. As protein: CASSPRTGLETQYF.

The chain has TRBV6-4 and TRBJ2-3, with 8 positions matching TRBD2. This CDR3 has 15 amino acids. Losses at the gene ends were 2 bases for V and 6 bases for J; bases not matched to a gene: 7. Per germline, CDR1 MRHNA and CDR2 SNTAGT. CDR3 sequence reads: CASSDGATGGDTQYF. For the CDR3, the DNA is TGTGCCAGCAGTGACGGGGCAACGGGGGGGGATACGCAGTATTTT.

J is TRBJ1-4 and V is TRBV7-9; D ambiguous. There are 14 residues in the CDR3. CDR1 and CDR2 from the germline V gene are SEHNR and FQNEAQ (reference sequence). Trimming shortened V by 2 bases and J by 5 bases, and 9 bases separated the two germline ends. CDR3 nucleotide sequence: TGTGCCAGCAGCTTACAGACCGCCAATGAAAAACTGTTTTTT. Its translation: CASSLQTANEKLFF.

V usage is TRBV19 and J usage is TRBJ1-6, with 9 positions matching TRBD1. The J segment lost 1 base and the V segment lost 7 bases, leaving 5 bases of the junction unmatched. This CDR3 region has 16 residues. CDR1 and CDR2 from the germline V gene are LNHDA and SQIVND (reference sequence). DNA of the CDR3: TGTGCCAGTAACCCCGGGACAGGGTCCTATAATTCACCCCTCCACTTT. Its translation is CASNPGTGSYNSPLHF.

This chain's CDR3 is CASSIRDRGGNEQFF. CDR3 DNA sequence: TGTGCCAGTAGTATCCGGGACAGGGGCGGAAATGAGCAGTTCTTC. The rearrangement uses TRBV19 and TRBJ2-1; 10 bases fit TRBD1. The CDR3 extends over 15 amino acids. Losses at the gene ends were 3 bases for V and 7 bases for J; bases not matched to a gene: 6. The germline gives CDR1 LNHDA, CDR2 SQIVND (reference sequence).

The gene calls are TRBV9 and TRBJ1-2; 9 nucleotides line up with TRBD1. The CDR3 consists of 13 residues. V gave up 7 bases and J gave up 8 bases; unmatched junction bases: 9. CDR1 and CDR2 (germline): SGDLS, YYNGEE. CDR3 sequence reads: CASGRTGGAGYTF. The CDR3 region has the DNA TGTGCCAGCGGCAGAACAGGGGGCGCAGGCTACACCTTC.

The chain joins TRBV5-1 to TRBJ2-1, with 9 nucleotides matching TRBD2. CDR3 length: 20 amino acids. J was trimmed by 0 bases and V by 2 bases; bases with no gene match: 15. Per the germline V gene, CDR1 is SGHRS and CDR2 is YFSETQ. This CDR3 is CASSFGIQLMRGGSYNEQFF. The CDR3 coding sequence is TGCGCCAGCAGCTTCGGTATACAGTTGATGCGGGGGGGCTCCTACAATGAGCAGTTCTTC.

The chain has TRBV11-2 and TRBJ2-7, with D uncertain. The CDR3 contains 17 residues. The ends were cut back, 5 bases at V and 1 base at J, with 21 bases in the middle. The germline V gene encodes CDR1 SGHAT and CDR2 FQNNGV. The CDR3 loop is CASSPGSTLDSSYEQYF. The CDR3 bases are TGTGCCAGCAGCCCCGGGTCCACTTTAGACTCATCCTACGAGCAGTACTTC.